The 32 T cell receptor beta chains below were found in one sample sequenced in a study of control samples from healthy donors and cancer patients. The method was immunoSEQ multiplex PCR; TCRdb's version includes in-frame clones alone and lacks a portion of them. Counted here are some 99,000 clones, just over 90% occurring once; the ten biggest clones make up 3.5% to 4.5%. The sequenced material came from blood. These receptors originate from a human donor in good health. The donor label of this sample is uncertain.

The chain has TRBV13 and TRBJ1-1; 12 bases fit TRBD1. This CDR3 spans 15 amino acids. Losses at the gene ends were 4 bases for V and 2 bases for J; bases not matched to a gene: 2. Germline V gene sequence: CDR1 PRHDT, CDR2 FYEKMQ (reference sequence). In DNA, the CDR3 is TGTGCCAGCAGCTGGGACAGGGGGCAAAACACTGAAGCTTTCTTT. Its protein product is CASSWDRGQNTEAFF. The entire variable domain, with the rest obtained from reference TRBV13 and TRBJ1-1, is as follows: AAGVIQSPRHLIKEKRETATLKCYPIPRHDTVYWYQQGPGQDPQFLISFYEKMQSDKGSIPDRFSAQQFSDYHSELNMSSLELGDSALYFCASSWDRGQNTEAFFGQGTRLTVV.

The chain has TRBV23-1 and TRBJ2-7; tentatively, D is TRBD1 or TRBD2 (5 bases each). TRBV23-1 is an ORF, with its function uncertain. The CDR3 has 15 residues. V was shortened by 0 bases and J by 6 bases, with 15 bases between the two germline ends. CDR3 residues: CASSQSRGPGFEQYV. The CDR3, as DNA: TGCGCCAGCAGTCAATCGAGGGGACCGGGGTTCGAGCAGTACGTC.

The gene calls are TRBV10-3 and TRBJ1-5; D might be TRBD1 (6 bases). V lost 3 bases to trimming and J lost 1 base, with 13 bases between them. The CDR3 consists of 16 residues. Germline V gene lookup returns CDR1 ENHRY and CDR2 SYGVKD. Here the CDR3 DNA reads TGTGCCATCAGTGAATTCGGGGGGACAAGCAATCAGCCCCAGCATTTT. Protein product: CAISEFGGTSNQPQHF.

The gene calls are TRBV2 and TRBJ1-6, with D perhaps matching TRBD1 (5 bases). Germline assignment: CDR1 SNHLY and CDR2 FYNNEI. Trimming took 6 bases from V and 15 from J, leaving 21 bases between them. The CDR3 is made up of 14 amino acids. For the CDR3, the DNA is TGTGCCAGCAGAGCTCCGGGACCCCCGCTTTTCCTCCACTTT. Its protein is CASRAPGPPLFLHF.

By share, this clone ranks as medium-sized. This chain uses TRBV7-9 with TRBJ1-2, with TRBD1 matching 7 bases. The CDR3 extends over 15 amino acids. V was pared by 5 bases and J by 1 base, with 7 bases of the junction left unmatched. Germline CDR1 SEHNR, CDR2 FQNEAQ (reference sequence). CDR3 DNA sequence: TGTGCCAGCAGCCCTTCGACAGGGAATAACTATGGCTACACCTTC. This gives the protein CASSPSTGNNYGYTF.

The chain is built from TRBV10-3 and TRBJ2-1; 8 bases are shared with TRBD1. Germline-derived CDR1 and CDR2 are ENHRY and SYGVKD. The CDR3 is 15 amino acids. Trimming cost V 2 bases and J 7 bases; bases outside gene matches: 7. The CDR3 protein is CAISEPGQGRNEQFF. Written as DNA, the CDR3 is TGTGCCATCAGTGAGCCAGGACAGGGCCGGAATGAGCAGTTCTTC.

The V gene is TRBV4-1, the J gene TRBJ1-1, with D possibly TRBD1 on 5 matching bases. V lost 1 base and J lost 7, with 13 bases in between. In germline, CDR1 is MGHRA, CDR2 YSYEKL. The CDR3 length is 14 residues. CDR3 protein: CASSQVPGGYEAFF. The CDR3 nucleotides are TGCGCCAGCAGCCAAGTCCCGGGGGGTTATGAAGCTTTCTTT.

The CDR3 nucleotides are TGTGCCAGCAGTTTAACCGGGTACAATGAGCAGTTCTTC. This translates into CASSLTGYNEQFF. J is TRBJ2-1 and V is TRBV27; no clear D gene. With 2 bases removed from V and 4 bases from J, the gap between germline ends came to 6 bases. The CDR3 loop spans 13 amino acids. In germline, CDR1 is MNHEY, CDR2 SMNVEV (reference sequence).

In the case of this clone: A junction boundary mismatches the germline segment, possibly from a read error. The chain recombines TRBV7-7 with TRBJ2-5; maybe TRBD2 (6 bases). The CDR3 length is 15 residues. The V gene's germline CDR1 is SSHAT and CDR2 FNYEAQ (reference sequence). The DNA for the CDR3 is TGTGCTAGCAGCTTCACGCTAGCGAGCCAAGAGACCCAGTACTTC. Translation: CASSFTLASQETQYF.

This chain uses TRBV27 with TRBJ2-2; D is ambiguous. CDR3 length: 12 amino acids. Trimming stripped 3 bases from V and 6 bases from J, with 5 bases between. Germline values: CDR1 MNHEY, CDR2 SMNVEV (reference sequence). The CDR3 reads CASSFPPGELFF. The CDR3, as DNA: TGTGCCAGCAGTTTCCCCCCCGGGGAGCTGTTTTTT.

This chain connects TRBV6-5 to TRBJ1-3; no clear D gene. The CDR3 is 14 residues long. Germline CDR1 and CDR2: MNHEY and SVGAGI. Trimming removed 7 bases at V and 0 bases at J, with 10 bases between. DNA of the CDR3: TGTGCCAGCAAACCGATGAGCTCTGGAAACACCATATATTTT. Amino acids: CASKPMSSGNTIYF.

The V call is TRBV19, the J call TRBJ2-1, with 10 positions matching TRBD1. The CDR3 is made up of 13 amino acids. V was clipped by 4 bases and J by 7 bases; unmatched bases: 1. Germline CDR1 reads LNHDA; CDR2 reads SQIVND (reference sequence). CDR3 region: CASSRDRGNEQFF. CDR3 DNA sequence: TGTGCCAGTAGTAGGGACAGGGGAAATGAGCAGTTCTTC.

V gene TRBV5-1 combines with J gene TRBJ1-1; D remains unclear. This CDR3 spans 16 amino acids. Trimming removed 4 bases at V and 0 bases at J, with 16 bases between. CDR1 SGHRS and CDR2 YFSETQ come from the germline V gene. The CDR3 DNA reads TGCGCCAGCAGCCGAGGGTACACTGCAATGAACACTGAAGCTTTCTTT. This sequence encodes CASSRGYTAMNTEAFF.

The chain joins TRBV10-2 to TRBJ2-7; 8 bases agree with TRBD2. This CDR3 spans 15 amino acids. The ends lost 3 bases at V and 2 bases at J; junction bases unmatched: 6. The germline V gene encodes CDR1 WSHSY and CDR2 SAAADI. The CDR3 loop reads CASSEPPAGAYEQYF. CDR3 nucleotides: TGCGCCAGCAGTGAACCCCCAGCGGGAGCCTACGAGCAGTACTTC.

The chain carries TRBV10-3 and TRBJ2-7, with a weak D call TRBD1 (6 bases). The CDR3 contains 12 residues. Germline values: CDR1 ENHRY, CDR2 SYGVKD. The V end lost 4 bases, the J end lost 6 bases, and 10 bases lay between the germline ends. The chain's CDR3 is CAISATGGEQYF. CDR3 DNA: TGTGCCATCAGTGCGACAGGCGGCGAGCAGTACTTC.

This clone was seen only once. V gene TRBV27 combines with J gene TRBJ1-5; 7 bases map to TRBD1. The CDR3 has 13 amino acids. Germline CDR1 MNHEY, CDR2 SMNVEV (reference sequence). With V trimmed by 4 bases and J by 7 bases, 4 bases remained unmatched. The CDR3 reads CASSWAGGQPQHF. CDR3 coding DNA: TGTGCCAGCAGTTGGGCAGGGGGACAGCCCCAGCATTTT.

The chain combines TRBV10-1 with TRBJ2-2, with D perhaps TRBD1 (5 bases). V gave up 4 bases and J gave up 0 bases, with 12 bases separating them. Germline V lookup: CDR1 WNHNN, CDR2 SYGVQD (reference sequence). The CDR3 spans 16 residues. CDR3 coding DNA: TGCGCCAGCAGTGTCGTGGCAGGGTCGAACACCGGGGAGCTGTTTTTT. Amino acid sequence: CASSVVAGSNTGELFF.

The chain carries TRBV2 and TRBJ2-5; perhaps TRBD2 as D (7 bases). The germline V gene has CDR1 SNHLY and CDR2 FYNNEI. CDR3 size: 17 residues. V lost 7 bases and J lost 0, with 21 bases in between. In DNA, the CDR3 is TGTGCCAGCAAGGACTCGCGGGGGCCACTGTACCAAGAGACCCAGTACTTC. The encoded protein is CASKDSRGPLYQETQYF.

This chain connects TRBV7-9 to TRBJ1-4, with D maybe TRBD1 (6 bases). V dropped 5 bases and J dropped 7 bases, with 14 bases sitting between them. Germline values: CDR1 SEHNR, CDR2 FQNEAQ (reference sequence). CDR3 length: 14 amino acids. The CDR3 reads CASSLLGGSEKLFF. In DNA form, the CDR3 reads TGTGCCAGCAGCCTCCTGGGGGGCTCTGAAAAACTGTTTTTT.

The J gene is TRBJ1-5, the V gene TRBV11-2; no reliable D call. From germline, CDR1 is SGHAT and CDR2 FQNNGV. The V and J ends lost 2 bases and 2 bases respectively, with 10 bases between them. The CDR3 is made up of 15 amino acids. DNA for the CDR3: TGTGCCAGCAGCTTAAACCTGGGAGGCAATCAGCCCCAGCATTTT. This gives the protein CASSLNLGGNQPQHF.

The chain is built from TRBV29-1 and TRBJ2-1; 7 nucleotides align to TRBD2. CDR1 is SQVTM, CDR2 ANQGSEA, per germline. This CDR3 is 15 amino acids long. V lost 3 bases and J lost 7; bases outside the gene matches: 12. Written as DNA, the CDR3 is TGCAGCGTTGATCGCACTAGCGAATATAGGAATGAGCAGTTCTTC. Protein product: CSVDRTSEYRNEQFF.

This chain uses TRBV7-8 with TRBJ2-3; D might be TRBD1 or TRBD2, each matching 5 bases. Trimming left V 5 bases short and J 0 bases short, with 15 bases between. Germline V gene data show CDR1 as SGHVS and CDR2 as FQNEAQ. The CDR3 is 16 amino acids. The CDR3 DNA reads TGTGCCAGCAGCAGGCCGCCGTGGGGGAGCACAGATACGCAGTATTTT. Its protein is CASSRPPWGSTDTQYF.

The chain recombines TRBV7-2 with TRBJ1-4; 7 nucleotides agree with TRBD1. With V trimmed by 5 bases and J by 7 bases, 7 bases remained unmatched. The germline gives CDR1 SGHTA, CDR2 FQGNSA. CDR3 length: 14 residues. Here the CDR3 reads CASSQQGLGEKLFF. CDR3 sequence (DNA): TGTGCCAGCAGCCAACAGGGGCTGGGTGAAAAACTGTTTTTT.

This chain connects TRBV11-1 to TRBJ1-4; no clear D gene. The CDR3 extends over 16 amino acids. V was cut by 5 bases and J by 0 bases, with 13 bases left in between. Germline CDR1 and CDR2: SGHAT and FQDESV (reference sequence). CDR3 DNA: TGTGCCAGCAGCCTAAACAAGGGTTCAACTAATGAAAAACTGTTTTTT. Protein: CASSLNKGSTNEKLFF.

The chain carries TRBV10-2 and TRBJ1-6; 7 bases fit TRBD1. The CDR3 runs 14 residues. In germline, CDR1 is WSHSY, CDR2 SAAADI. The trim removed 6 bases at V and 5 bases at J, leaving 4 bases unmatched. CDR3 amino acids: CASSPGQNNSPLHF. The DNA of the CDR3 is TGCGCCAGCAGCCCGGGACAGAATAATTCACCCCTCCACTTT.

The chain is built from TRBV6-1 and TRBJ1-4; 7 bases align to TRBD1. The CDR3 has 17 residues. The V gene end was trimmed by 2 bases and the J gene end by 0 bases; junction bases not matched to a gene: 6. In germline, CDR1 is MNHNS, CDR2 SASEGT. The DNA of the CDR3 is TGTGCCAGCAGTGAAATCCAGGGGGGATCAACTAATGAAAAACTGTTTTTT. This translates into CASSEIQGGSTNEKLFF.

V and J are TRBV4-1 and TRBJ2-5, with 10 nucleotides matching TRBD2. Germline V CDR1 and CDR2: MGHRA, YSYEKL. The CDR3 spans 15 residues. V shed 4 bases, J shed 4 bases, and the junction held 6 bases outside the gene matches. CDR3 region: CASSRLAGAGETQYF. The CDR3 DNA reads TGCGCCAGCAGCCGCCTAGCGGGGGCTGGAGAGACCCAGTACTTC.

The CDR3 DNA is TGTGCCATCAGTGGGTTAGGGAGGGGTGAGCAGTTCTTC. Encoded protein: CAISGLGRGEQFF. The genes are TRBV10-3 and TRBJ2-1, with TRBD2 matching over 7 bases. Losses at the gene ends were 4 bases for V and 9 bases for J; bases not matched to a gene: 6. This CDR3 is 13 amino acids long. Per the germline V gene, CDR1 is ENHRY and CDR2 is SYGVKD.

This clone has a single count. CDR3 loop: CASSIRTGGNNEQFF. CDR3 bases: TGTGCCAGTAGTATCCGGACAGGGGGGAACAATGAGCAGTTCTTC. The chain recombines TRBV19 with TRBJ2-1, with 10 positions matching TRBD1. The CDR3 is made up of 15 amino acids. The junction had 4 bases not matched to a gene; V was cut back by 3 bases and J by 5 bases. In germline, CDR1 is LNHDA, CDR2 SQIVND (reference sequence). The full variable domain, completed using reference TRBV19 and TRBJ2-1, is DGGITQSPKYLFRKEGQNVTLSCEQNLNHDAMYWYRQDPGQGLRLIYYSQIVNDFQKGDIAEGYSVSREKKESFPLTVTSAQKNPTAFYLCASSIRTGGNNEQFFGPGTRLTVL.

The gene calls are TRBV4-1 and TRBJ1-4, with 8 bases fitting TRBD1. The V segment lost 5 bases and the J segment 8 bases; nucleotides outside the gene matches: 13. Germline V CDR1 and CDR2: MGHRA, YSYEKL. The CDR3 is 16 amino acids. CDR3 coding DNA: TGCGCCAGCAGCAAGATAAGGGACAGGCCCGCCGAAAAACTGTTTTTT. Translation gives CASSKIRDRPAEKLFF.

The chain couples TRBV2 to TRBJ2-1; D gene uncertain. The CDR3 contains 14 residues. Trimming shortened V by 4 bases and J by 0 bases, and 7 bases separated the two germline ends. CDR1 is SNHLY, CDR2 FYNNEI, per germline. The CDR3, as DNA: TGTGCCAGCAGTGTCCCGGGCTCCTACAATGAGCAGTTCTTC. Its protein is CASSVPGSYNEQFF. Based on the CDR3 plus reference TRBV2 and TRBJ2-1, the full variable domain is EPEVTQTPSHQVTQMGQEVILRCVPISNHLYFYWYRQILGQKVEFLVSFYNNEISEKSEIFDDQFSVERPDGSNFTLKIRSTKLEDSAMYFCASSVPGSYNEQFFGPGTRLTVL.

The chain recombines TRBV10-2 with TRBJ1-1; tentative D call: TRBD1 (5 bases). There are 13 residues in the CDR3. The V gene's germline CDR1 is WSHSY and CDR2 SAAADI. Deletions cut 6 bases from V and 1 base from J, with 9 bases between. As DNA, the CDR3 is TGCGCCAGCAGGCAGGGCGGGAACACTGAAGCTTTCTTT. Residues: CASRQGGNTEAFF.